This note documents a single TCR beta chain sequence. Its antigen remains unidentified. This sample is drawn from a study of T cell responses to AZD1222 COVID-19 vaccine. The wider study: Samples with a second dose at about 4 or about 12 weeks were pooled together. Study-level results: An increase in Spike-specific TCR breadth and depth was observed after two AZD1222 doses. Reports indicate that nearly half of spike-specific TCRs are directed at unmutated variant regions.

This table comes from immunoSEQ multiplex PCR, and its TCRdb copy is limited to in-frame clones, with some not included. The data show more than 100,000 clones, with roughly 84% seen just once and 5% to 7% held by the top ten. Specimen: peripheral blood, collected on day 0 of AZD1222 vaccination. This TCR was sampled from an adult in good health.

The CDR3 protein is CASRRDTGNTGELFF. CDR3 nucleotides: TGTGCCAGTCGACGGGACACGGGAAACACCGGGGAGCTGTTTTTT. The chain uses TRBV2 and TRBJ2-2, with D tentatively TRBD1 (6 bases). Looked up from germline, CDR1 is SNHLY and CDR2 is FYNNEI. V lost 9 bases and J lost 2, with 16 bases in between. The CDR3 sequence is 15 residues long.